This TCR beta chain came from a study of beta chain features in type 1 diabetes. On the study more broadly: All samples combined gave 90 million to 130 million sorted cells for examination. Findings and caveats of the study: Shortening of TCRB CDR3s, moderate but significant, appeared in all four CD4+ subsets of Type 1 diabetes patients. Naive, central memory and Treg TCRB repertoires seemed to resemble each other more closely in patients than they did in healthy donors.

Sorting that relied on CD45RO/CCR7/CD25/CD127/CD95/CD27 yielded CD4+ naive, central memory, regulatory and stem cell-like memory cells. In all sorted populations, purity surpassed 95%. Comments on this clone: Its antigen remains unidentified.

Every bit of the isolated RNA underwent reverse transcription, so sequencing read expressed TCRB transcripts. The table came from immunoSEQ multiplex PCR; TCRdb's copy has only in-frame clones and leaves some out. The sample contains approximately 170,000 clones, around 7.8% of which appear only once. The sample taken for sequencing was central memory CD4+ T cells from blood. The receptor's source is a woman in her thirties or forties with type 1 diabetes.

The CDR3 DNA follows: TGTGCCATCAGTGCTCTGTCAGGGGGTGATGACTATGGCTACACCTTC. Protein: CAISALSGGDDYGYTF. V and J are TRBV10-3 and TRBJ1-2; 7 bases map to TRBD1. Germline V gene data show CDR1 as ENHRY and CDR2 as SYGVKD. V lost 4 bases to trimming and J lost 3 bases; unmatched junction nucleotides: 11. The CDR3 is 16 amino acids.